A single sample gave rise to the 7 T cell receptor beta chains below, sequenced in a study of blood T cell repertoires in COVID-19. Using immunoSEQ multiplex PCR, the repertoire was profiled, and TCRdb retains in-frame clones only, with some absent. This sample has a few hundred thousand clones, with approximately 86% found just once. The specimen sequenced was peripheral blood. The origin of the receptors is an elderly man with acute or convalescent COVID-19.

This clone was observed a single time. The chain recombines TRBV5-6 with TRBJ1-3; the D is unclear. The V gene's germline CDR1 is SGHDT and CDR2 YYEEEE. This CDR3 is built from 15 residues. With 1 base removed from V and 0 bases from J, the gap between germline ends came to 8 bases. The CDR3 bases are TGTGCCAGCAGCTTGTGGGCAGGCTCTGGAAACACCATATATTTT. Translated, it gives CASSLWAGSGNTIYF.

About this clone itself: The identical CDR3 is also encoded by other nucleotide sequences in the sample. V gene TRBV7-2 combines with J gene TRBJ1-2, with 9 nucleotides matching TRBD1. The V and J ends lost 5 bases and 2 bases, in that order; junction bases with no gene match: 3. The CDR3 consists of 14 residues. CDR1 is SGHTA, CDR2 FQGNSA, per germline. CDR3 DNA sequence: TGTGCCAGCAGCCTCGGACAGGGGAACTATGGCTACACCTTC. Its protein product is CASSLGQGNYGYTF.

The gene calls are TRBV4-3 and TRBJ2-5, with 9 bases that match TRBD1. Looked up from germline, CDR1 is LGHNA and CDR2 is YSLEER. J gave up 6 bases and V 4 bases, and 12 bases lay outside the gene matches. This CDR3 spans 16 amino acids. The CDR3 loop reads CASSPSLTGGSKTQYF. DNA of the CDR3: TGCGCCAGCAGCCCTAGTCTAACAGGGGGCTCGAAGACCCAGTACTTC.

This chain links TRBV5-1 with TRBJ2-4; TRBD1 matches at 8 bases. The germline gives CDR1 SGHRS, CDR2 YFSETQ. J gave up 5 bases and V 4 bases, and 5 bases lay outside the gene matches. The CDR3 is 14 residues long. The chain's CDR3 is CASSPRQGQNIQYF. In DNA form, the CDR3 reads TGCGCCAGCAGCCCCCGACAGGGGCAAAACATTCAGTACTTC.

The V call is TRBV6-2 or TRBV6-3, the J call TRBJ2-4, with TRBD2 matching 15 bases. V was pared by 6 bases and J by 0 bases, with 6 bases of the junction left unmatched. CDR1 and CDR2 (germline): MNHEY, SVGEGT. The CDR3 contains 18 residues. The chain's CDR3 is CASSKGLAGGIAKNIQYF. The CDR3 DNA is TGTGCCAGCAGCAAAGGACTAGCGGGGGGGATAGCCAAAAACATTCAGTACTTC.

J is TRBJ1-6 and V is TRBV4-1; D unclear. The CDR3 spans 16 residues. CDR1 is MGHRA and CDR2 is YSYEKL in the germline V gene. Trimming pared 1 base from V and 5 bases from J, leaving 12 bases between. The CDR3 sequence: CASSQVLTPDNSPLHF. The CDR3 DNA is TGCGCCAGCAGCCAAGTTCTCACACCCGATAATTCACCCCTCCACTTT.

J is TRBJ1-2 and V is TRBV20-1; D uncertain. CDR1 and CDR2 (germline): DFQATT, SNEGSKA (reference sequence). The CDR3 runs 13 residues. V gave up 3 bases and J gave up 0 bases, with 8 bases separating them. The chain's CDR3 is CSASTATNYGYTF. The CDR3 coding sequence is TGCAGTGCTAGTACAGCCACTAACTATGGCTACACCTTC.